The 32 T cell receptor beta chains presented below share a single source sample, sequenced in a study of cytomegalovirus exposure and HLA in healthy donors. In the PCR, 60 Vbeta and 13 Jbeta primers were used. This table comes from immunoSEQ multiplex PCR, and its TCRdb copy is limited to in-frame clones, with some not included. The sample lists 150,000 to 200,000 clones, approximately 84% occurring once. The sample taken for sequencing was PBMCs. These receptors were obtained from a boy between 10 and 17 years old in good health and CMV-seronegative.

This clone has just a few counts. The chain has TRBV19 and TRBJ2-7, with a possible D match to TRBD2 (6 bases). With 5 bases removed from V and 6 bases from J, the gap between germline ends came to 20 bases. The germline CDR1 and CDR2 sequences are LNHDA and SQIVND (reference sequence). The CDR3 is made up of 15 amino acids. The CDR3 sequence is CASSLRGGLNSEQYF. CDR3 DNA: TGTGCCAGTAGTTTACGTGGGGGGTTGAATAGCGAGCAGTACTTC.

This clone was detected only once. J is TRBJ1-6 and V is TRBV28; D remains unclear. V was cut by 2 bases and J by 9 bases, with 5 bases left in between. CDR1 MDHEN and CDR2 SYDVKM come from the germline V gene. The CDR3 consists of 12 residues. CDR3 bases: TGTGCCAGCAGTTTAACTGGTTCACCCCTCCACTTT. This encodes CASSLTGSPLHF. Full variable domain (rest looked up from reference TRBV28 and TRBJ1-6): DVKVTQSSRYLVKRTGEKVFLECVQDMDHENMFWYRQDPGLGLRLIYFSYDVKMKEKGDIPEGYSVSREKKERFSLILESASTNQTSMYLCASSLTGSPLHFGNGTRLTVT.

The genes are TRBV5-1 and TRBJ2-3, with D perhaps TRBD1 (5 bases). With 0 bases removed from V and 4 bases from J, the gap between germline ends came to 12 bases. Germline loops: CDR1 SGHRS, CDR2 YFSETQ. This CDR3 region has 15 residues. CDR3 in amino acids: CASSLATVGSDTQYF. For the CDR3, the DNA is TGCGCCAGCAGCTTGGCGACAGTCGGGTCAGATACGCAGTATTTT.

The chain employs TRBV29-1 and TRBJ1-1; 7 positions agree with TRBD1. Trimming took 6 bases from V and 6 from J; bases not matched to a gene: 4. Germline V gives CDR1 SQVTM, CDR2 ANQGSEA. This CDR3 has 11 residues. CDR3 in amino acids: CSVPQGAEAFF. Here the CDR3 DNA reads TGCAGCGTACCGCAGGGGGCTGAAGCTTTCTTT.

The rearrangement uses TRBV9 and TRBJ2-7; a weak D match, TRBD2 (5 bases). The CDR3 runs to 15 residues. The ends were cut back, 1 base at V and 3 bases at J, with 14 bases in the middle. Germline CDR1 reads SGDLS; CDR2 reads YYNGEE. The CDR3 region is CASSVSAGGFYEQYF. The CDR3 nucleotides read TGTGCCAGCAGCGTAAGTGCGGGTGGCTTCTACGAGCAGTACTTC.

The chain is built from TRBV9 and TRBJ2-7; 9 nucleotides line up with TRBD1. CDR1 SGDLS and CDR2 YYNGEE come from the germline V gene. V shed 4 bases, J shed 0 bases, and the junction held 5 bases outside the gene matches. CDR3 length: 15 residues. In DNA form, the CDR3 reads TGTGCCAGCAGCCCCCGGACAGGGGCCTCCTACGAGCAGTACTTC. It encodes CASSPRTGASYEQYF.

This sequence joins TRBV5-6 and TRBJ2-2, with TRBD2 matching over 8 bases. CDR3 size: 15 residues. V shed 3 bases and J 2 bases; nucleotides not matched to a gene: 3. The germline V gene has CDR1 SGHDT and CDR2 YYEEEE. The CDR3 DNA reads TGTGCCAGCAGCTCTAGCGGGCCCAACACCGGGGAGCTGTTTTTT. Amino acid sequence: CASSSSGPNTGELFF.

The chain uses TRBV6-5 and TRBJ1-2; the match to TRBD1 covers 7 bases. V was clipped by 5 bases and J by 3 bases; unmatched bases: 3. Looked up from germline, CDR1 is MNHEY and CDR2 is SVGAGI. The CDR3 has 13 residues. The CDR3 nucleotides read TGTGCCAGCAGTGCCGGGACAGACTATGGCTACACCTTC. This encodes CASSAGTDYGYTF.

J is TRBJ1-2 and V is TRBV2, with D perhaps matching TRBD1 (5 bases). The CDR3 extends over 13 amino acids. Germline V gene lookup returns CDR1 SNHLY and CDR2 FYNNEI. V lost 4 bases, J lost 4 bases, and 10 bases lay in between. CDR3 amino acids: CASSVTGSYGYTF. DNA of the CDR3: TGTGCCAGCAGTGTTACAGGTAGCTATGGCTACACCTTC.

This chain links TRBV27 with TRBJ1-2; maybe TRBD1 (5 bases). Trimming stripped 8 bases from V and 7 bases from J, with 14 bases between. Per germline, CDR1 MNHEY and CDR2 SMNVEV (reference sequence). The CDR3 has 12 residues. The CDR3 reads CASWGGSGGYTF. In nucleotides, the CDR3 is TGTGCCAGCTGGGGGGGGTCGGGTGGCTACACCTTC.

The chain has TRBV7-3 and TRBJ1-4; D uncertain. The CDR3 has 15 residues. The V end was cut by 5 bases, the J end by 3 bases, with 13 bases between. CDR1 is SGHTA and CDR2 is FQGTGA in the germline V gene. The CDR3 bases are TGTGCCAGCAGCGGCCCGGGGTCATCTAATGAAAAACTGTTTTTT. Translating it yields CASSGPGSSNEKLFF.

The chain carries TRBV10-3 and TRBJ1-4; D may be TRBD1 (5 bases). The CDR3 consists of 16 residues. The germline CDR1 and CDR2 sequences are ENHRY and SYGVKD. Trimming took off 1 base at V and 7 bases at J, with 16 bases between the two ends. CDR3 in DNA: TGTGCCATCAGTGAGTTTATAGGGAAGGACACTGAAAAACTGTTTTTT. The encoded protein is CAISEFIGKDTEKLFF.

The rearrangement joins TRBV5-5 to TRBJ2-2, with 8 bases aligning to TRBD2. Germline assignment: CDR1 SGHKS and CDR2 YYEKEE (reference sequence). The CDR3 is 13 residues long. The trim removed 5 bases at V and 10 bases at J, leaving 7 bases unmatched. This CDR3 is CASRFSGAVELFF. The CDR3 DNA reads TGTGCCAGCAGATTTAGCGGGGCTGTGGAGCTGTTTTTT.

The genes are TRBV6-5 and TRBJ2-1, with 11 bases that match TRBD1. The CDR3 is 14 residues long. The V segment lost 4 bases and the J segment 10 bases; nucleotides outside the gene matches: 6. CDR1 is MNHEY, CDR2 SVGAGI, per germline. The DNA of the CDR3 is TGTGCCAGCAGTTTCTGGGACAGGGGGGACGAGCAGTTCTTC. As protein: CASSFWDRGDEQFF.

The rearrangement joins TRBV6-1 to TRBJ1-4; D is perhaps TRBD1 (6 bases). This CDR3 spans 15 amino acids. Per the germline V gene, CDR1 is MNHNS and CDR2 is SASEGT. V shed 5 bases and J shed 8 bases, with 18 bases lying between them. Here the CDR3 reads CASSSLTGPGEKLFF. The CDR3 region has the DNA TGTGCCAGCAGTTCTTTGACAGGTCCCGGGGAAAAACTGTTTTTT.

The rearrangement uses TRBV6-5 and TRBJ1-3, with 7 bases aligning to TRBD1. V dropped 4 bases and J dropped 4; count of bases not matched to a gene: 4. The length of the CDR3 is 14 residues. Looked up from germline, CDR1 is MNHEY and CDR2 is SVGAGI. Here the CDR3 DNA reads TGTGCCAGCAGTTCTAGGGGGCGCGGAAACACCATATATTTT. Protein: CASSSRGRGNTIYF.

V is TRBV5-1 and J is TRBJ2-7; D perhaps matches TRBD2 (7 bases). The CDR3 is made up of 15 amino acids. V dropped 0 bases and J dropped 2 bases, with 12 bases sitting between them. The germline CDR1 and CDR2 sequences are SGHRS and YFSETQ. CDR3 bases: TGCGCCAGCAGCTTGGTGGGGGGGGCTACCTACGAGCAGTACTTC. This translates into CASSLVGGATYEQYF. Together with reference TRBV5-1 and TRBJ2-7, the CDR3 gives the full variable domain: KAGVTQTPRYLIKTRGQQVTLSCSPISGHRSVSWYQQTPGQGLQFLFEYFSETQRNKGNFPGRFSGRQFSNSRSEMNVSTLELGDSALYLCASSLVGGATYEQYFGPGTRLTVT.

In its sample, this clone was seen a few times. The CDR3 region is CASSLGDRVAYF. CDR3 bases: TGTGCCAGCAGCCTGGGAGACCGCGTTGCATACTTC. This sequence joins TRBV28 and TRBJ2-7; D is perhaps TRBD2 (5 bases). The germline CDR1 and CDR2 sequences are MDHEN and SYDVKM. Deletions cut 6 bases from V and 13 bases from J, with 19 bases between. This CDR3 is 12 amino acids long. The whole variable domain, remainder taken from reference TRBV28 and TRBJ2-7, is DVKVTQSSRYLVKRTGEKVFLECVQDMDHENMFWYRQDPGLGLRLIYFSYDVKMKEKGDIPEGYSVSREKKERFSLILESASTNQTSMYLCASSLGDRVAYFGPGTRLTVT.

V gene TRBV2 combines with J gene TRBJ1-5; 9 nucleotides align to TRBD1. Looked up from germline, CDR1 is SNHLY and CDR2 is FYNNEI. The CDR3 length is 19 residues. Unmatched junction bases numbered 15, after V lost 6 bases and J lost 0 bases. The DNA for the CDR3 is TGTGCCAGCAGCTTCTTGAAAGGACAGGGGAACCTTAGCAATCAGCCCCAGCATTTT. Translating it yields CASSFLKGQGNLSNQPQHF.

The chain couples TRBV6-6 to TRBJ2-7; D might be TRBD1 (5 bases). The CDR3 is 13 residues long. Germline CDR1 is MNHNY and CDR2 is SVGAGI (reference sequence). V was clipped by 6 bases and J by 2 bases, with 11 bases between them. For the CDR3, the DNA is TGTGCCAGCAGCCACGACAGAGCCTACGAGCAGTACTTC. Protein: CASSHDRAYEQYF.

The chain has TRBV21-1 and TRBJ2-1; TRBD2 is the table's D call, not checked against the DNA. TRBV21-1 is described as a pseudogene. This CDR3 region has 16 residues. The CDR3 here is CASIPDTSGNYNEQFF. CDR3 coding DNA: TGTGCCAGCATCCCGGATACTAGCGGGAATTACAATGAGCAGTTCTTC.

J is TRBJ1-2 and V is TRBV12-5, with TRBD1 identical over 8 bases. Germline V CDR1 and CDR2: LGHNT, FRNRAP. J was trimmed by 4 bases and V by 5 bases; bases with no gene match: 3. The CDR3 sequence is 13 residues long. CDR3 sequence (DNA): TGTGCTAGTGGTCCCGACAGGGGCTATGGCTACACCTTC. It codes for CASGPDRGYGYTF.

The J gene is TRBJ2-6, the V gene TRBV13, with unresolved D. The V gene lost 1 base and the J gene lost 0 bases, with 7 bases spanning the gap. Germline-derived CDR1 and CDR2 are PRHDT and FYEKMQ (reference sequence). The CDR3 is 16 residues long. The CDR3 bases are TGTGCCAGCAGCTTAGTAGTAGACTCTGGGGCCAACGTCCTGACTTTC. The encoded protein is CASSLVVDSGANVLTF.

This clone was picked up one time. The CDR3 sequence is CASSTRDSYVSYSPLHF. The CDR3 bases are TGTGCCAGCAGCACCCGGGACAGCTACGTTTCATATTCACCCCTCCACTTT. The chain links TRBV7-2 to TRBJ1-6; 7 bases match TRBD1. V lost 5 bases and J lost 8; bases outside the gene matches: 15. Looked up from germline, CDR1 is SGHTA and CDR2 is FQGNSA. The CDR3 length is 17 residues.

The genes are TRBV30 and TRBJ1-1; D is possibly TRBD1 (5 bases). Germline CDR1 and CDR2: GTSNPN and SVGIG (reference sequence). This CDR3 is 14 amino acids long. V was shortened by 0 bases and J by 5 bases, with 13 bases between the two germline ends. The CDR3 bases are TGTGCCTGGAGTGTGGGGGGAAGGGGAACTGAAGCTTTCTTT. Protein: CAWSVGGRGTEAFF.

This clone was seen a few times. The chain couples TRBV6-1 to TRBJ2-2; 13 bases line up with TRBD2. CDR3 length: 17 residues. J was trimmed by 4 bases and V by 6 bases; bases with no gene match: 8. From germline, CDR1 is MNHNS and CDR2 SASEGT. The CDR3 nucleotides are TGTGCCAGCAGCGAACTAGCGGGGGGGCCGGGCACCGGGGAGCTGTTTTTT. Translated: CASSELAGGPGTGELFF.

The chain is built from TRBV7-6 and TRBJ1-2, with D possibly TRBD1 on 5 matching bases. The V gene's germline CDR1 is SGHVS and CDR2 FNYEAQ. This CDR3 is 13 amino acids long. V lost 1 base to trimming and J lost 9 bases, with 12 bases between them. In nucleotides, the CDR3 is TGTGCCAGCAGCTTAGACCAGGGAAGAAGCTACACCTTC. It specifies CASSLDQGRSYTF.

The chain carries TRBV19 and TRBJ2-5, with TRBD2 as a possible D gene (6 bases). The DNA end lines up better with TRBJ2-7; the J call may be wrong. This CDR3 is 15 amino acids long. CDR1 is LNHDA and CDR2 is SQIVND in the germline V gene (reference sequence). The CDR3 nucleotides read TGTGCCAGTAATTCGAGGGTCGGGAGTATAGACGAGCAGTACTTC. This translates into CASNSRVGSIDEQYF.

This chain joins TRBV20-1 and TRBJ2-1; D is unresolved. The CDR3 extends over 8 amino acids. Between the trimmed V and J ends, which lost 5 bases and 10 bases, there was a span of 3 bases. Germline V gene sequence: CDR1 DFQATT, CDR2 SNEGSKA (reference sequence). CDR3 bases: TGCAGTGCTTCAGAGCAGTTCTTC. It yields the protein CSASEQFF.

This chain connects TRBV10-3 to TRBJ1-1, with D uncertain. Germline CDR1 is ENHRY and CDR2 is SYGVKD. V was clipped by 6 bases and J by 0 bases, with 17 bases between them. This CDR3 comprises 16 residues. CDR3 sequence (DNA): TGTGCCATCAGCCGCGGAGCACTCTCTATGAACACTGAAGCTTTCTTT. Its translation is CAISRGALSMNTEAFF.

The CDR3 DNA reads as TGTGCCAGCAGCTCCCTCCAAACTATAAATGAGCAGTTCTTC. It codes for CASSSLQTINEQFF. The chain links TRBV7-9 to TRBJ2-1; D not resolved. V was shortened by 4 bases and J by 7 bases, with 14 bases between the two germline ends. Germline values: CDR1 SEHNR, CDR2 FQNEAQ (reference sequence). The CDR3 runs to 14 residues.

V is TRBV5-5 and J is TRBJ2-5; D might be TRBD2 (7 bases). This CDR3 comprises 15 residues. Trimming stripped 1 base from V and 7 bases from J, with 17 bases between. Germline CDR1 and CDR2: SGHKS and YYEKEE (reference sequence). CDR3 region: CASSLFGRGARTQYF. The CDR3 region has the DNA TGTGCCAGCAGCTTGTTCGGCCGGGGGGCCCGGACCCAGTACTTC.